The clone carrying this TCR beta chain was seen repeatedly, ten times or more. Its specificity is unknown. The data stem from a study of T-cell reconstitution after alpha-beta-depleted transplantation in children. Findings and caveats of the study: The study reportedly traced alpha-beta T cells about two months after transplant to several hundred expanded graft clones.

Researchers prepared the TCRbeta library using unique molecular identifiers, the study reports. TCRdb re-called the PCR reads through MiXCR, storing one row per CDR3 protein. The sample includes about 830,000 distinct CDR3 sequences, approximately 15% of them seen just once. Germline CDR1 and CDR2: SQVTM and ANQGSEA. V shed 7 bases and J shed 1 base, with 10 bases lying between them. The CDR3 has 12 residues. This chain links TRBV29-1 with TRBJ1-1; D unresolved. The TCR comes from a male patient under 18 who had a stem cell transplant for acute lymphoblastic leukemia, so the T cells may come from the graft donor. The sample here was PBMCs, mostly from graft donor cells, taken 360 days after TCRalphabeta/CD19-depleted stem cell transplant. The CDR3 is CSAPGGNTEAFF. The CDR3 bases are TGCAGCGCACCCGGCGGGAACACTGAAGCTTTCTTT.